These 9 T cell receptor beta chains were sequenced from one sample in a study of T cells in Graves' hyperthyroidism and ophthalmopathy. RNA transcripts gave rise to amplified TCR beta CDR3 regions. The TCR CDR3 first-round RT-PCR relied on the HTBI primer set. TCRdb fed the multiplex PCR reads into MiXCR, producing one record per CDR3 protein. The sample shows 300,000 to 400,000 distinct CDR3 sequences, around 13% of them seen only once. Sequencing input: blood. The receptors here all came from a woman younger than 35 with Graves' hyperthyroidism.

This clonotype was observed a few times. The genes are TRBV15 and TRBJ1-2, with D unresolved. The CDR3 totals 13 residues. Deletions cut 3 bases from V and 4 bases from J, with 9 bases between. Germline V CDR1 and CDR2: LNHNV, YYDKDF (reference sequence). The CDR3 DNA is TGTGCCACCAGCAGTCACAGATCCTATGGCTACACCTTC. Translating it yields CATSSHRSYGYTF.

J is TRBJ1-3 and V is TRBV7-8; 10 bases agree with TRBD1. Trimming took 1 base from V and 0 from J; bases not matched to a gene: 6. The CDR3 is 18 amino acids. Germline V gives CDR1 SGHVS, CDR2 FQNEAQ. This chain's CDR3 is CASSLGGWTGGSGNTIYF. The CDR3 region has the DNA TGTGCCAGCAGCTTAGGAGGGTGGACAGGGGGCTCTGGAAACACCATATATTTT.

There are many counts of this clonotype. The genes are TRBV12-3 or TRBV12-4 and TRBJ2-2; D remains ambiguous. V gave up 7 bases and J gave up 9 bases, with 24 bases separating them. CDR3 length: 16 amino acids. CDR3: CASTPMETVFYWELFF. The CDR3 nucleotides read TGTGCCAGCACCCCGATGGAGACGGTTTTTTATTGGGAGCTGTTTTTT.

This clonotype was recorded at least ten times. One junction end disagrees with the germline gene, perhaps due to a read error. The rearrangement links TRBV20-1 to TRBJ2-5, with D unclear. Germline CDR1 is DFQATT and CDR2 is SNEGSKA (reference sequence). This CDR3 is 11 amino acids long. Here the CDR3 DNA reads TGCAGTGCTGGAGAGTGGGGGACCCAGTACTTC. It codes for CSAGEWGTQYF.

Ten or more counts support this clonotype. V usage is TRBV10-3 and J usage is TRBJ1-6; possible D gene TRBD1, 6 bases. There are 13 residues in the CDR3. The V end lost 6 bases, the J end lost 10 bases, and 13 bases lay between the germline ends. The germline CDR1 and CDR2 sequences are ENHRY and SYGVKD. Here the CDR3 reads CAIRNRDGSPLHF. DNA of the CDR3: TGTGCCATCAGGAACAGGGATGGGTCACCCCTCCACTTT.

Ten or more counts support this clonotype. This sequence joins TRBV28 and TRBJ1-5; tentative D call: TRBD1 (6 bases). Germline V gene data show CDR1 as MDHEN and CDR2 as SYDVKM. With 6 bases removed from V and 2 bases from J, the gap between germline ends came to 17 bases. The CDR3 contains 16 residues. This CDR3 is CASSLSRGSGNQPQHF. The CDR3 region has the DNA TGTGCCAGCAGCCTGTCCAGGGGTAGCGGCAATCAGCCCCAGCATTTT.

This clonotype was picked up many times. The J gene is TRBJ1-1, the V gene TRBV20-1, with D unresolved. Trimming left V 4 bases short and J 1 base short, with 13 bases between. Germline CDR1 reads DFQATT; CDR2 reads SNEGSKA (reference sequence). CDR3 size: 14 residues. CDR3 DNA: TGCAGTGCTACTGGGGATTCGGCGAACACTGAAGCTTTCTTT. As protein: CSATGDSANTEAFF.

This clonotype was seen ten or more times. The chain employs TRBV28 and TRBJ1-2; D is unresolved. The CDR3 runs to 12 residues. The germline V gene encodes CDR1 MDHEN and CDR2 SYDVKM. V lost 10 bases and J 2 bases, leaving 11 bases between the germline ends. CDR3 nucleotides: TGTGCCACGAACGACCGAAACTATGGCTACACCTTC. Translated, it gives CATNDRNYGYTF.

Ten or more counts support this clonotype. This sequence joins TRBV2 and TRBJ2-1; D could derive from TRBD1 or TRBD2 (6 bases each). V lost 6 bases, J lost 0 bases, and 12 bases lay in between. Germline V gene lookup returns CDR1 SNHLY and CDR2 FYNNEI. This CDR3 is 15 amino acids long. CDR3 region: CASSPQGLSYNEQFF. The CDR3 DNA reads TGTGCCAGCAGCCCACAGGGACTCTCCTACAATGAGCAGTTCTTC. The whole variable domain, remainder taken from reference TRBV2 and TRBJ2-1, is EPEVTQTPSHQVTQMGQEVILRCVPISNHLYFYWYRQILGQKVEFLVSFYNNEISEKSEIFDDQFSVERPDGSNFTLKIRSTKLEDSAMYFCASSPQGLSYNEQFFGPGTRLTVL.